The sequence of this T cell receptor (beta chain) was determined in a study of blood T cell repertoires in COVID-19. Whole-study context: From the United States, Italy and Spain came samples of acute and convalescent COVID-19. Nucleic acid was either cDNA or gDNA, and it came from T cells, B-cell-depleted T cells, or PBMCs.

In the original workflow: From reference gene primer amplification, estimates of nucleated cell counts were derived. Only in-frame clones appear in the TCRdb table, and some are missing; sequencing was by immunoSEQ multiplex PCR. That table is the source of V, J and clone size, and D and trimming were worked out from the DNA. The data show roughly 100,000 clones, roughly 90% seen once. This clone was recorded only once. V gave up 5 bases and J gave up 2 bases; unmatched junction bases: 10. The CDR3 sequence is 16 residues long. Germline lookup yields CDR1 MNHEY and CDR2 SVGEGT. Sequencing was done on a sample of peripheral blood. The source is an older woman with acute or convalescent COVID-19. This chain links TRBV6-2 or TRBV6-3 with TRBJ2-3, with 7 bases that match TRBD1. CDR3 region: CASSLIQGKNTDTQYF. CDR3 bases: TGTGCCAGCAGTCTCATACAGGGGAAGAACACAGATACGCAGTATTTT.